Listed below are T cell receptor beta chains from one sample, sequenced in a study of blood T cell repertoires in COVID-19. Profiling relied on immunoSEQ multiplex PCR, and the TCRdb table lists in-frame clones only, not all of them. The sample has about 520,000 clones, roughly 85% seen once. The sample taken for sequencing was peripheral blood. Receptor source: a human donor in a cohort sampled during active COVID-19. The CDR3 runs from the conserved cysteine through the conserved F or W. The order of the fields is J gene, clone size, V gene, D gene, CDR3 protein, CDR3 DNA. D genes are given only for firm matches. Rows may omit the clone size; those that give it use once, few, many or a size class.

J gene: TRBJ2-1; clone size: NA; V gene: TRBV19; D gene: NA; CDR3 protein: CASRPVAVTYNEQFF; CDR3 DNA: TGTGCCAGTAGGCCCGTAGCGGTAACCTACAATGAGCAGTTCTTC
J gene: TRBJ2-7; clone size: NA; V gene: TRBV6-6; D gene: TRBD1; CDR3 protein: CASSAIGGQGDYEQYF; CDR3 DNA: TGTGCCAGCAGCGCCATAGGGGGTCAGGGGGACTACGAGCAGTACTTC
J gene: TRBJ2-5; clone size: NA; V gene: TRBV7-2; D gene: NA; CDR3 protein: CASSFSRAPETQYF; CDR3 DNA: TGTGCCAGCAGCTTTTCCAGGGCCCCAGAGACCCAGTACTTC
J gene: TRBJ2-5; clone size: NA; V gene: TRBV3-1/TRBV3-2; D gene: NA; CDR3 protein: CASSQEQPFQETQYF; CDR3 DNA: TGTGCCAGCAGCCAAGAACAGCCTTTTCAAGAGACCCAGTACTTC
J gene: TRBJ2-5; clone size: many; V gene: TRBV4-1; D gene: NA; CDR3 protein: CASSQTGTNRETQYF; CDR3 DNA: TGCGCCAGCAGCCAGACCGGGACAAATAGGGAGACCCAGTACTTC
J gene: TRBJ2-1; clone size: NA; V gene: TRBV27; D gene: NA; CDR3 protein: CASSYYPVEGLTYNEQFF; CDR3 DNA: TGTGCCAGCAGTTACTATCCAGTTGAGGGCCTCACCTACAATGAGCAGTTCTTC
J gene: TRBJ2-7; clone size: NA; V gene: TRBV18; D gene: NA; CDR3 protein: CASSPPSRDEQYF; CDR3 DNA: TGTGCCAGCTCACCACCGTCCAGGGACGAGCAGTACTTC
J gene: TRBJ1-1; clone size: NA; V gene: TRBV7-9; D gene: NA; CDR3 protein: CASSLDLVRVAFF; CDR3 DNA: TGTGCCAGCAGCTTAGACCTAGTCCGGGTGGCTTTCTTT
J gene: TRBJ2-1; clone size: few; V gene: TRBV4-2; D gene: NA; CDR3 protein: CASSHDEKQFF; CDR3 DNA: TGTGCCAGCAGCCATGATGAGAAGCAGTTCTTC
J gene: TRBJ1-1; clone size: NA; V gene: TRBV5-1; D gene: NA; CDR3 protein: CASSLAGTIGTEAFF; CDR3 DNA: TGCGCCAGCAGCTTGGCAGGAACAATTGGGACTGAAGCTTTCTTT
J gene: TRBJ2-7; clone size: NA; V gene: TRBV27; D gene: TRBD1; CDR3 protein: CASSLVRAQGFPSYEQYF; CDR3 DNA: TGTGCCAGCAGCCTCGTCCGCGCACAGGGGTTCCCCTCCTACGAGCAGTACTTC
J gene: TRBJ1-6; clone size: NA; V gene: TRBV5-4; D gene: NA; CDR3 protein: CASSFGGAENSPLHF; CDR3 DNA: TGTGCCAGCAGCTTTGGGGGGGCGGAAAATTCACCCCTCCACTTT
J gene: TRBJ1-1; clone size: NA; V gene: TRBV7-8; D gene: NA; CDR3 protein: CASGRNTEAFF; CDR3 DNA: TGTGCCAGTGGCAGGAACACTGAAGCTTTCTTT
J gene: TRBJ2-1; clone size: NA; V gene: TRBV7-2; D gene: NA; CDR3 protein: CASSLRGIGYNEQFF; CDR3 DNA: TGTGCCAGCAGCCTAAGGGGGATTGGCTACAATGAGCAGTTCTTC
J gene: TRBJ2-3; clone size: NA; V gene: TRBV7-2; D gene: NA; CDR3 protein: CASSPSSSAGGGDTQYF; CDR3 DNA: TGTGCCAGCAGCCCCTCAAGCTCGGCGGGTGGGGGGGATACGCAGTATTTT
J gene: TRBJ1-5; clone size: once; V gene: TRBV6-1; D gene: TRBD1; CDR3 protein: CASSETGDSNQPQHF; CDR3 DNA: TGTGCCAGCAGTGAAACAGGGGATAGCAATCAGCCCCAGCATTTT
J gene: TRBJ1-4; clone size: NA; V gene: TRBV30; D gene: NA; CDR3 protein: CAWSYSDRDNEKLFF; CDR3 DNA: TGTGCCTGGAGTTATTCCGACAGAGATAATGAAAAACTGTTTTTT
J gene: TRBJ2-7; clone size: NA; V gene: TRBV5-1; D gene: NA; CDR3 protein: CASQEGKSYEQYF; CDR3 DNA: TGCGCCAGCCAGGAAGGAAAATCCTACGAGCAGTACTTC
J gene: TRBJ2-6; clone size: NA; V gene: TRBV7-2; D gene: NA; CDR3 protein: CASSLQGGGANVLTF; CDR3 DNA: TGTGCCAGCAGCTTACAGGGAGGTGGGGCCAACGTCCTGACTTTC
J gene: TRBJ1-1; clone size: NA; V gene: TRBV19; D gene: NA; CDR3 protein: CASKGEGYTEAFF; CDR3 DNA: TGTGCCAGTAAGGGGGAGGGGTACACTGAAGCTTTCTTT
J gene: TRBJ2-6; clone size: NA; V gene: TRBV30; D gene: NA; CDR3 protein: CAWSPYGANVLTF; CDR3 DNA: TGTGCCTGGAGTCCCTATGGGGCCAACGTCCTGACTTTC
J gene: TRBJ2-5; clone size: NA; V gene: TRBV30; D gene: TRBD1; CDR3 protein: CAWSTGGQETQYF; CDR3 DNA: TGTGCCTGGAGTACAGGGGGCCAAGAGACCCAGTACTTC
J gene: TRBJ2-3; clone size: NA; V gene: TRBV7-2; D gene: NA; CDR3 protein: CASSFTRDSTDTQYF; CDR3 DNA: TGTGCCAGCAGCTTTACCAGGGATAGCACAGATACGCAGTATTTT
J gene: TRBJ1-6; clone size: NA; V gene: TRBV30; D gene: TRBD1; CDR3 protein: CAGAGDRYNSPLHF; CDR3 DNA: TGTGCCGGGGCGGGGGACAGATATAATTCACCCCTCCACTTT
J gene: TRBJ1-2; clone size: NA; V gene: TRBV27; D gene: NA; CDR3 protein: CASSTHQGNYGYTF; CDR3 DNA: TGTGCCAGCAGTACCCACCAGGGTAACTATGGCTACACCTTC
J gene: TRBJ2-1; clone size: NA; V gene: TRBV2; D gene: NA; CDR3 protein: CASTRLVIYEQFF; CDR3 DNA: TGTGCCAGCACCAGACTAGTTATATATGAGCAGTTCTTC
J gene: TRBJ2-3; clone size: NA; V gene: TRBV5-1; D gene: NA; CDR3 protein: CASSLGAWPDTQYF; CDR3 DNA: TGCGCCAGCAGCTTGGGGGCCTGGCCAGATACGCAGTATTTT
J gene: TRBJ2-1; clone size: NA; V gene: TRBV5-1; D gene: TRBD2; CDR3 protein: CASSEGPGLAVEQFF; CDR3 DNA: TGCGCCAGCAGCGAAGGCCCGGGACTAGCGGTTGAGCAGTTCTTC
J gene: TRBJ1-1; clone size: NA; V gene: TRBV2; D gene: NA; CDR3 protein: CASSGTADRVAFF; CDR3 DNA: TGTGCCAGCAGTGGGACAGCGGATCGGGTAGCTTTCTTT
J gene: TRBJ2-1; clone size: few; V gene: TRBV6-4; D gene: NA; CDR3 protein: CASSRLPTGEQFF; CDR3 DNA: TGTGCCAGCAGTCGGCTACCGACCGGGGAGCAGTTCTTC
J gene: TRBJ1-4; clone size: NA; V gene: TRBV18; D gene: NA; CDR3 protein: CASSPNREPGEKLFF; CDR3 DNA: TGTGCCAGCTCACCTAACAGGGAACCGGGTGAAAAACTGTTTTTT